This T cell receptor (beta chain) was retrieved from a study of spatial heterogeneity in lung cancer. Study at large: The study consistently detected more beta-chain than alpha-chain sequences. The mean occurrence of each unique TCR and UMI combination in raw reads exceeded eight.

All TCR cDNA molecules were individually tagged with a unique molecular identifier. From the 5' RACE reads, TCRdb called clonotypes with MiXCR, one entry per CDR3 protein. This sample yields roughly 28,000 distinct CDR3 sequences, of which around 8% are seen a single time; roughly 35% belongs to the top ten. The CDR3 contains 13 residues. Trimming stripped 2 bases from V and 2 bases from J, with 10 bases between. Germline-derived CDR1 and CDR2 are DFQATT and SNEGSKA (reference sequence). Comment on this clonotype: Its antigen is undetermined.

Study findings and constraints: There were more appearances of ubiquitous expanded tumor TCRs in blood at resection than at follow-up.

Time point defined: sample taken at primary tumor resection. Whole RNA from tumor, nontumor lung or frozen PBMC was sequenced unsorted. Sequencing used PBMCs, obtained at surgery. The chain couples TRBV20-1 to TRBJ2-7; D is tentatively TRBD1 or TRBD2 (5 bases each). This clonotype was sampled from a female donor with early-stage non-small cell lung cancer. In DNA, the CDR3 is TGCAGTGCTAGACGGGGACCCCCCTACGAGCAGTACTTC. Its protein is CSARRGPPYEQYF.